Below are 29 T cell receptor beta chains sequenced from a single sample in a study of shared clonotypes between healthy human individuals. It was CD45RO-negative cells, positively selected for CCR7, that made up naive CD8 cells, with terminally differentiated effector memory CD45RA+ cells excluded. Profiled with immunoSEQ multiplex PCR; TCRdb holds only in-frame clones, not every one. This sample carries around 2.1 million clones, 85% to 95% of them seen once, and the ten largest clones take around 1.7%. Sequenced sample: naive CD8+ T cells from PBMCs. These receptors were obtained from a man younger than 30 in good health. Some clones in this sample may be carry-over from other donors' samples.

This clone was seen a single time. The chain couples TRBV7-9 to TRBJ1-4; 8 nucleotides match TRBD1. In germline, CDR1 is SEHNR, CDR2 FQNEAQ (reference sequence). The CDR3 runs to 15 residues. V lost 2 bases to trimming and J lost 8 bases; unmatched junction nucleotides: 7. CDR3 loop: CASSLTTGGQEKLFF. The CDR3 DNA follows: TGTGCCAGCAGCTTAACTACAGGGGGTCAGGAAAAACTGTTTTTT.

The chain combines TRBV14 with TRBJ1-2; D is perhaps TRBD1 (6 bases). Trimming stripped 1 base from V and 10 bases from J, with 25 bases between. This CDR3 has 17 residues. Looked up from germline, CDR1 is SGHDN and CDR2 is FVKESK. CDR3 residues: CASSQASGQIEAGVYTF. The CDR3, as DNA: TGTGCCAGCAGCCAAGCATCCGGACAGATCGAAGCAGGGGTCTACACCTTC.

Turning to this clone: This sample also contains other DNA sequences that code for the same CDR3. This chain joins TRBV27 and TRBJ2-1; D not resolved. V was trimmed by 3 bases and J by 0 bases, leaving 9 bases between them. There are 15 residues in the CDR3. Germline assignment: CDR1 MNHEY and CDR2 SMNVEV (reference sequence). The CDR3 region has the DNA TGTGCCAGCAGTTTTCCAGGTAGCTCCTACAATGAGCAGTTCTTC. As protein: CASSFPGSSYNEQFF.

The chain uses TRBV28 and TRBJ1-1, with D hard to call. Germline V CDR1 and CDR2: MDHEN, SYDVKM. The CDR3 runs 13 residues. V lost 7 bases and J 2 bases, leaving 11 bases between the germline ends. The CDR3 DNA reads TGTGCCAGCACCGGACGGGAAAACACTGAAGCTTTCTTT. Translated, it gives CASTGRENTEAFF.

This chain joins TRBV2 and TRBJ2-5; TRBD2 matches at 8 bases. From germline, CDR1 is SNHLY and CDR2 FYNNEI. The CDR3 consists of 14 residues. The trim removed 7 bases at V and 5 bases at J, leaving 9 bases unmatched. The CDR3 sequence is CASTQRGLVETQYF. CDR3 nucleotide sequence: TGTGCCAGCACCCAAAGGGGACTAGTGGAGACCCAGTACTTC.

The rearrangement uses TRBV7-8 and TRBJ1-1; D is undetermined. The CDR3 spans 17 residues. V was pared by 2 bases and J by 2 bases, with 18 bases between. Germline assignment: CDR1 SGHVS and CDR2 FQNEAQ. CDR3 DNA sequence: TGTGCCAGCAGCTTAATTTGGCCCGCTGGGTTCAACACTGAAGCTTTCTTT. Protein: CASSLIWPAGFNTEAFF.

The chain carries TRBV29-1 and TRBJ2-7; no clear D. This CDR3 has 13 amino acids. Germline assignment: CDR1 SQVTM and CDR2 ANQGSEA. Between the trimmed V and J ends, which lost 0 bases and 5 bases, there was a span of 11 bases. The CDR3 loop reads CSVEDGLRNEQYF. The CDR3 region has the DNA TGCAGCGTTGAAGATGGGCTCCGAAACGAGCAGTACTTC.

The V call is TRBV7-8, the J call TRBJ2-7; 7 nucleotides line up with TRBD1. Germline values: CDR1 SGHVS, CDR2 FQNEAQ. The CDR3 covers 17 residues. V shed 0 bases, J shed 2 bases, and the junction held 10 bases outside the gene matches. The CDR3 sequence: CASSLARAGTVTYEQYF. CDR3 sequence (DNA): TGTGCCAGCAGCTTAGCAAGAGCCGGGACAGTTACCTACGAGCAGTACTTC.

J is TRBJ2-1 and V is TRBV4-3; D is unresolved. CDR3 length: 13 amino acids. From germline, CDR1 is LGHNA and CDR2 YSLEER. V was cut by 1 base and J by 9 bases, with 10 bases left in between. The CDR3 DNA reads as TGCGCCAGCAGCCAAGTCCGCTTCCTTGAGCAGTTCTTC. Its translation is CASSQVRFLEQFF.

V is TRBV16 and J is TRBJ2-6; TRBD1 matches at 9 bases. J gave up 0 bases and V 4 bases, and 4 bases lay outside the gene matches. Germline V CDR1 and CDR2: KGHSY, FQNENV. The CDR3 spans 17 residues. CDR3 sequence reads: CASSRDRVNSGANVLTF. The DNA of the CDR3 is TGTGCCAGCAGCCGGGACAGGGTAAACTCTGGGGCCAACGTCCTGACTTTC.

CDR3 in DNA: TGTGCCAGCAGCTGGCCCACGGGGCAGGGGAATCAGCCCCAGCATTTT. Translation: CASSWPTGQGNQPQHF. This chain links TRBV28 with TRBJ1-5, with D possibly TRBD1 on 6 matching bases. The CDR3 is 16 residues long. With 6 bases removed from V and 4 bases from J, the gap between germline ends came to 19 bases. Germline values: CDR1 MDHEN, CDR2 SYDVKM.

The rearrangement uses TRBV2 and TRBJ2-5; 8 nucleotides match TRBD1. This CDR3 is 16 amino acids long. Germline assignment: CDR1 SNHLY and CDR2 FYNNEI. V lost 5 bases and J lost 10; bases outside the gene matches: 18. CDR3 DNA sequence: TGTGCCAGCAGTCCCTCTGGGACAGTCCTACAGGGGGTCCAGTACTTC. It codes for CASSPSGTVLQGVQYF.

The rearrangement joins TRBV28 to TRBJ1-1, with D hard to call. The V gene lost 4 bases and the J gene lost 4 bases, with 10 bases spanning the gap. The CDR3 contains 13 residues. CDR1 and CDR2 (germline): MDHEN, SYDVKM. The CDR3 DNA reads TGTGCCAGCAGTTCTCATATGGGCACTGAAGCTTTCTTT. Residues: CASSSHMGTEAFF.

V and J are TRBV14 and TRBJ2-5, with 9 bases that match TRBD2. The CDR3 loop spans 16 amino acids. J was trimmed by 7 bases and V by 4 bases; bases with no gene match: 13. Germline values: CDR1 SGHDN, CDR2 FVKESK. The CDR3 nucleotides are TGTGCCAGCAGCCGAGAACTCAAAGGAGCGGGAGGGACCCAGTACTTC. Its translation: CASSRELKGAGGTQYF.

This chain uses TRBV7-9 with TRBJ2-1; 7 bases are a match to TRBD2. The CDR3 is made up of 17 amino acids. In germline, CDR1 is SEHNR, CDR2 FQNEAQ (reference sequence). With 5 bases clipped from V and 0 bases from J, the junction kept 10 bases outside the gene matches. CDR3 loop: CASSPWPSGNSYNEQFF. In nucleotides, the CDR3 is TGTGCCAGCAGCCCCTGGCCTAGCGGAAACTCCTACAATGAGCAGTTCTTC.

The gene calls are TRBV6-5 and TRBJ2-1; 12 positions match TRBD1. The CDR3 is 15 amino acids. CDR1 MNHEY and CDR2 SVGAGI come from the germline V gene. Germline trimming cut 6 bases from V and 9 bases from J; bases unmatched to any gene: 9. For the CDR3, the DNA is TGTGCCAGCAGACTTGATCCGGGACAGGGGGCTGAGCAGTTCTTC. This encodes CASRLDPGQGAEQFF.

This chain uses TRBV6-1 with TRBJ2-2; D is perhaps TRBD1 (6 bases). CDR3 length: 16 amino acids. From germline, CDR1 is MNHNS and CDR2 SASEGT. V lost 4 bases and J lost 0, with 12 bases in between. The CDR3: CASSGSRQANTGELFF. The CDR3 DNA reads TGTGCCAGCAGTGGAAGCAGACAGGCGAACACCGGGGAGCTGTTTTTT.

This chain uses TRBV10-3 with TRBJ2-2; 12 nucleotides match TRBD2. The CDR3 is 17 residues long. CDR1 ENHRY and CDR2 SYGVKD come from the germline V gene. Trimming took 6 bases from V and 6 from J; bases not matched to a gene: 11. The CDR3 DNA follows: TGTGCCATCAGGATATTGACTAGCGGGGGCGGAGCCGGGGAGCTGTTTTTT. Encoded protein: CAIRILTSGGGAGELFF.

The gene calls are TRBV19 and TRBJ2-3; no firm D call. Trimming pared 2 bases from V and 4 bases from J, leaving 10 bases between. The CDR3 is 14 amino acids. Germline values: CDR1 LNHDA, CDR2 SQIVND (reference sequence). CDR3 nucleotide sequence: TGTGCCAGTAGTATAATTGCAGATCCAGATACGCAGTATTTT. Translated: CASSIIADPDTQYF. The full variable domain, completed using reference TRBV19 and TRBJ2-3, is DGGITQSPKYLFRKEGQNVTLSCEQNLNHDAMYWYRQDPGQGLRLIYYSQIVNDFQKGDIAEGYSVSREKKESFPLTVTSAQKNPTAFYLCASSIIADPDTQYFGPGTRLTVL.

This sequence joins TRBV6-5 and TRBJ1-4; TRBD1 might be the D (5 bases). V was cut by 7 bases and J by 5 bases, with 17 bases left in between. The germline CDR1 and CDR2 sequences are MNHEY and SVGAGI. CDR3 length: 15 residues. The CDR3 DNA sequence: TGTGCCAGCAAACCCACCGGGACGGGGAATGAAAAACTGTTTTTT. It encodes CASKPTGTGNEKLFF.

The chain recombines TRBV14 with TRBJ1-2; no clear D gene. This CDR3 comprises 13 residues. From germline, CDR1 is SGHDN and CDR2 FVKESK. Trimming stripped 4 bases from V and 4 bases from J, with 10 bases between. The CDR3 spells CASSRGFGYGYTF. CDR3 nucleotide sequence: TGTGCCAGCAGCCGAGGTTTCGGCTATGGCTACACCTTC.

V usage is TRBV7-9 and J usage is TRBJ2-7, with a tentative D call TRBD2 (6 bases). The germline V and J ends were trimmed by 1 base and 2 bases, with 15 bases remaining between them. The length of the CDR3 is 16 residues. Germline loops: CDR1 SEHNR, CDR2 FQNEAQ (reference sequence). The CDR3 bases are TGTGCCAGCAGCTTAGAAATGGGACTGGTCCCCTACGAGCAGTACTTC. Translated: CASSLEMGLVPYEQYF.

The chain links TRBV28 to TRBJ2-5; weak D call: TRBD2 (5 bases). Germline V gives CDR1 MDHEN, CDR2 SYDVKM. Between the trimmed V and J ends, which lost 5 bases and 7 bases, there was a span of 20 bases. The CDR3 contains 15 residues. The CDR3 spells CASSPLRSGGGTQYF. The CDR3 DNA is TGTGCCAGCAGTCCCCTTAGGAGCGGAGGAGGGACCCAGTACTTC.

This clone was counted only a few times. Distinct nucleotide sequences in the sample also encode this CDR3. The gene calls are TRBV4-1 and TRBJ1-5; no clear D. Trimming removed 1 base from V and 5 bases from J, with 6 bases in between. The CDR3 contains 13 residues. The V gene's germline CDR1 is MGHRA and CDR2 YSYEKL. The CDR3 loop is CASSQGRDQPQHF. CDR3 nucleotide sequence: TGCGCCAGCAGCCAAGGTCGTGATCAGCCCCAGCATTTT.

In nucleotides, the CDR3 is TGTGCCAGCAGCTCCGGGACGCGGACAGATACGCAGTATTTT. As protein: CASSSGTRTDTQYF. The chain couples TRBV7-9 to TRBJ2-3; tentatively, D is TRBD1 or TRBD2 (5 bases each). CDR1 SEHNR and CDR2 FQNEAQ come from the germline V gene (reference sequence). With 4 bases removed from V and 3 bases from J, the gap between germline ends came to 11 bases. The CDR3 sequence is 14 residues long.

The chain is built from TRBV27 and TRBJ1-2; 8 bases are a match to TRBD1. This CDR3 has 14 residues. Trimming removed 6 bases from V and 6 bases from J; junction bases left unmatched: 9. CDR1 is MNHEY, CDR2 SMNVEV, per germline (reference sequence). DNA for the CDR3: TGTGCCAGCAGCCGGACAGGGCTAAAGGATGGCTACACCTTC. This encodes CASSRTGLKDGYTF.

This sequence joins TRBV7-9 and TRBJ2-5, with D perhaps TRBD2 (6 bases). The V gene lost 8 bases and the J gene lost 4 bases, with 11 bases spanning the gap. Per germline, CDR1 SEHNR and CDR2 FQNEAQ (reference sequence). The CDR3 spans 12 residues. CDR3 amino acids: CASAPGGETQYF. In DNA form, the CDR3 reads TGTGCCAGCGCTCCCGGGGGAGAGACCCAGTACTTC. Complete variable domain (other parts from reference TRBV7-9 and TRBJ2-5): DTGVSQNPRHKITKRGQNVTFRCDPISEHNRLYWYRQTLGQGPEFLTYFQNEAQLEKSRLLSDRFSAERPKGSFSTLEIQRTEQGDSAMYLCASAPGGETQYFGPGTRLLVL.

This clone has only one observation. This sequence joins TRBV6-1 and TRBJ2-7, with 11 bases identical to TRBD2. The CDR3 is made up of 15 amino acids. Germline lookup yields CDR1 MNHNS and CDR2 SASEGT. Germline trimming cut 7 bases from V and 4 bases from J; bases unmatched to any gene: 9. CDR3 nucleotide sequence: TGTGCCAGCAAACAAGGGCCTAGCGGGAGGTACGAGCAGTACTTC. Translating gives CASKQGPSGRYEQYF.

J is TRBJ1-2 and V is TRBV15; 7 bases are a match to TRBD1. Germline V gene sequence: CDR1 LNHNV, CDR2 YYDKDF (reference sequence). Losses at the gene ends were 1 base for V and 5 bases for J; bases not matched to a gene: 10. The CDR3 consists of 16 residues. CDR3: CATSRGLEDRIYGYTF. CDR3 DNA sequence: TGTGCCACCAGCAGAGGACTTGAGGACAGGATATATGGCTACACCTTC.